What follows are 18 T cell receptor beta chains derived from one specimen sequenced in a study of shared clonotypes between healthy human individuals. This table comes from immunoSEQ multiplex PCR, and its TCRdb copy is limited to in-frame clones, with some not included. The sample lists about 2,500,000 clones; around 94% were seen once. Material: naive CD4+ T cells sorted from blood. Subset specified: CD45RA+ positively selected. The receptor set was obtained from a man between 18 and 35 years old in good health.

About this clone itself: The sample holds other DNA sequences that translate to the same CDR3. The chain has TRBV5-1 and TRBJ1-2; the D gene is possibly TRBD1 (5 bases). The CDR3 runs 13 residues. Looked up from germline, CDR1 is SGHRS and CDR2 is YFSETQ. V lost 0 bases, J lost 5 bases, and 8 bases lay in between. CDR3 amino acids: CASSLGSGYGYTF. CDR3 sequence (DNA): TGCGCCAGCAGCTTGGGTTCAGGGTATGGCTACACCTTC.

The rearrangement links TRBV7-2 to TRBJ2-1; TRBD2 agrees at 7 bases. CDR3 length equals 14 residues. With 0 bases clipped from V and 4 bases from J, the junction kept 0 bases outside the gene matches. Germline V gene sequence: CDR1 SGHTA, CDR2 FQGNSA. The CDR3 region is CASSLALAYNEQFF. DNA for the CDR3: TGTGCCAGCAGCTTAGCACTAGCGTACAATGAGCAGTTCTTC.

On this clone: This specimen includes other DNA sequences encoding the same CDR3. This chain uses TRBV7-2 with TRBJ2-7; D is unclear. The germline V gene has CDR1 SGHTA and CDR2 FQGNSA. The CDR3 runs to 14 residues. Trimming pared 2 bases from V and 1 base from J, leaving 9 bases between. The CDR3 sequence: CASSLIGSSYEQYF. CDR3 bases: TGTGCCAGCAGCTTAATAGGTTCGTCCTACGAGCAGTACTTC.

Remarks on this clone: Additional DNA sequences in this sample encode the identical CDR3. V gene TRBV5-1 combines with J gene TRBJ2-5; 9 bases line up with TRBD2. V lost 3 bases and J lost 1; bases outside the gene matches: 7. Germline assignment: CDR1 SGHRS and CDR2 YFSETQ. This CDR3 is 16 amino acids long. For the CDR3, the DNA is TGCGCCAGCAGCTCGGGGGCTAGCGGGATCCAAGAGACCCAGTACTTC. Its translation is CASSSGASGIQETQYF.

J is TRBJ1-5 and V is TRBV21-1; the DNA was not compared with TRBD1, the D call given in the table. TRBV21-1 is flagged as a pseudogene. CDR3 length: 15 amino acids. The CDR3 is CASSNRQGGNQPQHF. CDR3 DNA sequence: TGTGCCAGCAGCAATAGACAGGGAGGCAATCAGCCCCAGCATTTT.

This chain links TRBV4-3 with TRBJ2-6; TRBD2 matches at 8 bases. The CDR3 has 15 residues. The trim removed 4 bases at V and 2 bases at J, leaving 1 base unmatched. Germline V gives CDR1 LGHNA, CDR2 YSLEER. In nucleotides, the CDR3 is TGCGCCAGCAGCCTAGCGGGAACTGGGGCCAACGTCCTGACTTTC. Its translation: CASSLAGTGANVLTF.

The chain employs TRBV7-2 and TRBJ2-5; perhaps TRBD2 as D (6 bases). Germline V gene lookup returns CDR1 SGHTA and CDR2 FQGNSA. The V end lost 5 bases, the J end lost 5 bases, and 18 bases lay between the germline ends. This CDR3 is 15 amino acids long. The CDR3 protein is CASSPSRAGRETQYF. CDR3 nucleotides: TGTGCCAGCAGCCCGTCGCGGGCAGGGAGGGAGACCCAGTACTTC.

V and J are TRBV7-9 and TRBJ2-5, with D perhaps TRBD1 (6 bases). Germline values: CDR1 SEHNR, CDR2 FQNEAQ (reference sequence). V was cut by 7 bases and J by 5 bases, with 23 bases left in between. The CDR3 is 16 amino acids. This chain's CDR3 is CASTPARQANGETQYF. The DNA of the CDR3 is TGTGCCAGCACCCCGGCCCGACAGGCCAACGGGGAGACCCAGTACTTC.

For this clone: The same CDR3 is also encoded by other DNA sequences in this sample. V and J are TRBV5-1 and TRBJ1-5; TRBD1 might be the D (6 bases). Germline CDR1 and CDR2: SGHRS and YFSETQ. V dropped 4 bases and J dropped 6 bases, with 14 bases sitting between them. This CDR3 has 14 residues. As DNA, the CDR3 is TGCGCCAGCAGCCCGGGTGGAGGGGGTCAGCCCCAGCATTTT. It yields the protein CASSPGGGGQPQHF.

This chain connects TRBV30 to TRBJ1-2; TRBD1 matches at 7 bases. Germline V gene data show CDR1 as GTSNPN and CDR2 as SVGIG (reference sequence). J gave up 8 bases and V 6 bases, and 15 bases lay outside the gene matches. The CDR3 totals 14 residues. This CDR3 reads CACTPEQGRRGYTF. The CDR3 region has the DNA TGTGCCTGTACTCCTGAACAGGGGAGGAGGGGCTACACCTTC.

This chain joins TRBV5-6 and TRBJ2-4, with a possible D match to TRBD1 (7 bases). V was shortened by 2 bases and J by 6 bases, with 12 bases between the two germline ends. The CDR3 consists of 14 residues. CDR1 SGHDT and CDR2 YYEEEE come from the germline V gene. CDR3: CASSFPGGGNIQYF. As DNA, the CDR3 is TGTGCCAGCAGCTTCCCAGGGGGAGGAAACATTCAGTACTTC. The full variable domain, rest sourced from reference TRBV5-6 and TRBJ2-4, is DAGVTQSPTHLIKTRGQQVTLRCSPKSGHDTVSWYQQALGQGPQFIFQYYEEEERQRGNFPDRFSGHQFPNYSSELNVNALLLGDSALYLCASSFPGGGNIQYFGAGTRLSVL.

The chain carries TRBV19 and TRBJ1-5, with 12 bases aligning to TRBD1. The CDR3 has 19 residues. Unmatched junction bases numbered 13, after V lost 7 bases and J lost 0 bases. Germline loops: CDR1 LNHDA, CDR2 SQIVND (reference sequence). CDR3 region: CASTSSGTGGGYSNQPQHF. For the CDR3, the DNA is TGTGCCAGTACCTCATCCGGGACAGGGGGCGGTTATAGCAATCAGCCCCAGCATTTT.

This clone was seen a few times. The V call is TRBV30, the J call TRBJ1-5; no reliable D call. Germline V gene data show CDR1 as GTSNPN and CDR2 as SVGIG (reference sequence). The CDR3 extends over 13 amino acids. Between the trimmed V and J ends, which lost 4 bases and 1 base, there was a span of 8 bases. Here the CDR3 DNA reads TGTGCCTGGAAAGGAGGGAGCAATCAGCCCCAGCATTTT. It codes for CAWKGGSNQPQHF.

This chain joins TRBV9 and TRBJ2-6; 9 bases map to TRBD1. CDR1 SGDLS and CDR2 YYNGEE come from the germline V gene. V was clipped by 3 bases and J by 0 bases; unmatched bases: 7. The CDR3 covers 18 residues. CDR3 sequence (DNA): TGTGCCAGCAGCGAACAGACAGGGGGTTTCTCTGGGGCCAACGTCCTGACTTTC. It translates to CASSEQTGGFSGANVLTF.

Worth noting for this clone: The same CDR3 also results from other DNA sequences found in this sample. The genes are TRBV30 and TRBJ1-2, with a weak D call TRBD1 (5 bases). There are 13 residues in the CDR3. V was cut by 0 bases and J by 8 bases, with 13 bases left in between. The germline CDR1 and CDR2 sequences are GTSNPN and SVGIG (reference sequence). DNA for the CDR3: TGTGCCTGGAGTGTACGGAGAGGGGAGGGCTACACCTTC. Its translation: CAWSVRRGEGYTF.

This sequence joins TRBV27 and TRBJ2-1; 8 bases match TRBD2. CDR3 size: 14 residues. Per the germline V gene, CDR1 is MNHEY and CDR2 is SMNVEV (reference sequence). Trimming cost V 4 bases and J 8 bases; bases outside gene matches: 7. The CDR3 sequence is CASSSTGTRDEQFF. CDR3 DNA sequence: TGTGCCAGCAGTTCCACCGGGACTAGGGATGAGCAGTTCTTC.

The rearrangement links TRBV4-2 to TRBJ2-7; no reliable D call. This CDR3 spans 11 amino acids. V gave up 2 bases and J gave up 5 bases, with 4 bases separating them. In germline, CDR1 is LGHNA, CDR2 YNFKEQ. CDR3 sequence reads: CASSQPDEQYF. For the CDR3, the DNA is TGTGCCAGCAGCCAACCCGACGAGCAGTACTTC.

The chain is built from TRBV5-5 and TRBJ2-1; 7 bases are shared with TRBD1. The CDR3 extends over 14 amino acids. V gave up 3 bases and J gave up 6 bases; unmatched junction bases: 6. Germline assignment: CDR1 SGHKS and CDR2 YYEKEE (reference sequence). The CDR3 sequence is CASSSDRVGNEQFF. CDR3 nucleotides: TGTGCCAGCAGCTCCGACAGGGTTGGCAATGAGCAGTTCTTC.